This paragraph reports one TCR beta chain. Method: immunoSEQ multiplex PCR; TCRdb's copy keeps in-frame clones and lacks some. This sample has approximately 92,000 clones; 60% to 70% occur once, and the top ten carry around half. This specimen comes from a study of shared clonotypes between healthy human individuals. This CDR3 contains 17 residues. Trimming took off 2 bases at V and 1 base at J, with 13 bases between the two ends. Germline V gives CDR1 SGHKS, CDR2 YYEKEE (reference sequence). The sequence was obtained from a man aged 25-45 years in good health. This chain uses TRBV5-5 with TRBJ2-6, with D perhaps TRBD1 (6 bases). The sample comprised memory CD8+ T cells sorted from blood. Subset described: CD45RO+ cells pooled with CCR7-negative TemRA cells. The CDR3 region has the DNA TGTGCCAGCAGCTTACAGGACAGCGGATCTGGGGCCAACGTCCTGACTTTC. It encodes CASSLQDSGSGANVLTF.